What follows is one TCR beta chain and its context. This clonotype occurred once. Its antigen remains unidentified. Within one base of it there is no much larger clone, and no base qualities were kept. One read alone makes for weak evidence. The data belong to a study of blood T cells in healthy people across ages (dated by TCRdb to the mid-2010s). Turning to the overall study: In model experiments, template switching captured roughly one uniquely barcoded TCR beta cDNA molecule for every two T cells. The study measured age-related changes in TCR beta repertoire diversity using deep sequencing normalized with unique cDNA molecular identifiers. Donors were grouped into four age groups: young (average roughly 15 years), middle-aged (about 40), aged (around 62) and long-lived (82). Donors of different ages were randomly distributed across sequencing lanes to avoid experimental bias. Using the same blood draw, the study looked at two additional independent replicas of 1 million unique cDNA reads for two donors, one aged 18 to 30 and the other aged 80 or older. The paper's findings and limits, for the study overall: The long-lived group showed more naive CD4+ T cells, fewer expanded clones and increased TCR diversity than the aged group, suggesting age selection. Observed TCR beta diversity correlated strongly with the percentage of naive T cells measured by flow cytometry. Observed TCR beta diversity per million T cells fell roughly linearly with age, and a significant reduction was already apparent by age about 43. The CMV infection status of donors was not known, potentially confounding age-related changes in expanded clonotypes. Estimates of total diversity based on one million sequenced T cells were considered lower bounds and underestimates. Since profiling was done on bulk unsorted PBMCs, naive and antigen-experienced compartments could not be conclusively compared.

Receptor libraries were prepared by 5' RACE. The sequencer was an Illumina HiSeq 2500. A second PCR of roughly 6 to 11 cycles was run with a J-beta primer mix and a sample-barcoded 5' primer. A unique molecular identifier was introduced onto each TCR beta cDNA molecule by a template-switch 5' adaptor carrying 12 random nucleotides. Each sample yielded at least 3 million CDR3-containing paired-end reads. All of the RNA was converted into first-strand cDNA using the Mint cDNA synthesis kit, with a TRBC-specific oligonucleotide serving as the primer. Following uracil-DNA glycosylase treatment, a first 18-cycle PCR with universal primers M1SS and BC2_uni_R was performed on all cDNA. The study's own analysis went as follows. Normalization of each sample was performed by random selection of 1 million high-quality reads, each carrying a distinct molecular identifier. Instead of being binned into consensus sequences, reads that shared molecular identifiers were thrown out. MiTCR, with a Q25 quality threshold and the strictest error-elimination algorithm, was used for CDR3 identification, clonotype clustering and error correction. A nonparametric unseen species model using Euler transformation provided a lower-bound estimate of total TCR beta diversity. The raw public reads went through TCRdb reprocessing: fastp at Q25, MiXCR clone calling, in-frame beta chains kept. Each entry merges the rows of one CDR3 protein and shows their most common DNA and genes. TCRdb assigned the V and J calls; the authors' analysis was not used. Counted in this sample were about 1.6 million distinct CDR3 sequences; approximately 32% of them appeared once. Approximately 10% of the sample rests with the top ten.

Systemically healthy Caucasian individuals from Russia, 35 to 40 in total and aged about 6 to 100 years, were included as donors. Each donor gave 8 to 10 milliliters of peripheral blood, collected into EDTA-treated Vacutainer tubes. Ficoll-Paque density-gradient centrifugation was used to isolate PBMCs, with at least 6.5 million per sample. Trizol reagent was used to extract total RNA from the PBMCs, yielding at least 6 micrograms per sample. Naive CD45RAhigh/CD27high T cell percentages were measured by flow cytometry on a PBMC aliquot from every donor. This clonotype was obtained from a woman in her 30s in good health. The sample comprised blood.

In nucleotides, the sequence is TGTGCCAGCAGTCTGACGTTCCGGGACAGATCACCCCTCCACTTT. This gives the protein CASSLTFRDRSPLHF. This sequence uses TRBV27 and TRBJ1-6; 7 nucleotides in the junction match TRBD1. CDR1 and CDR2 were assigned from the germline V gene (reference sequence) as MNHEY and SMNVEV. V is trimmed back by 5 bases and J by 10 bases, and the junction contains 11 bases that no gene match accounts for. The CDR3 measures 15 amino acids from cysteine to phenylalanine. Just the 45-base CDR3 DNA is kept, in frame starting at base 1.